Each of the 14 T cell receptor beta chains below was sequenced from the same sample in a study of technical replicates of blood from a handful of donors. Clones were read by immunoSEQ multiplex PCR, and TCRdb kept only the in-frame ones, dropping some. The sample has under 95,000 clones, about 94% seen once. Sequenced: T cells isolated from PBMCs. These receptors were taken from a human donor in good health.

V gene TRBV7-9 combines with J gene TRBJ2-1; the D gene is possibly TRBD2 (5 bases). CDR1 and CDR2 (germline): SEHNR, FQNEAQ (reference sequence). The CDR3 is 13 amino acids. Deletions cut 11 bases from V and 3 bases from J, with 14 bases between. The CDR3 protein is CALAAGGYNEQFF. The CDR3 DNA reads TGTGCCCTCGCGGCGGGTGGCTACAATGAGCAGTTCTTC.

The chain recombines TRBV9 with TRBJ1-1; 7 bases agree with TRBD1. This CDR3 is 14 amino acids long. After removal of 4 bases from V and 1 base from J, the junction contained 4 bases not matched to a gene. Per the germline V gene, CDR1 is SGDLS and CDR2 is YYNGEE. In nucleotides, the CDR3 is TGTGCCAGCAGCTACGGGACAGCGAACACTGAAGCTTTCTTT. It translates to CASSYGTANTEAFF.

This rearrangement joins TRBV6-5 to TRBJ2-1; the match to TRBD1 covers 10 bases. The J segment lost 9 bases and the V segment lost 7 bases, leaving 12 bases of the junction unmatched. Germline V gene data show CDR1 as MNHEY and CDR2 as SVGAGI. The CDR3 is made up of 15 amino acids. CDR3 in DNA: TGTGCCAGCACCACGAGGGACAGGGGTAGGGGTGAGCAGTTCTTC. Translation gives CASTTRDRGRGEQFF.

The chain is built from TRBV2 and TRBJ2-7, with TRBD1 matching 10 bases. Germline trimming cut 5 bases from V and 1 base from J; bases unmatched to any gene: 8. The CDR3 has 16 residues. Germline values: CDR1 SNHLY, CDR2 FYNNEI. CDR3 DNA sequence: TGTGCCAGCAGTCGACGACCGGGACAGGGGTCCTACGAGCAGTACTTC. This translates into CASSRRPGQGSYEQYF.

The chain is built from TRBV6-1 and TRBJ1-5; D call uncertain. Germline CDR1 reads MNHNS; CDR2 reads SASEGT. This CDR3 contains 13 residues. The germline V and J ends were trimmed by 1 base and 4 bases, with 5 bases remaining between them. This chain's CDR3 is CASSEERNQPQHF. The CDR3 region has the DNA TGTGCCAGCAGTGAAGAGAGGAATCAGCCCCAGCATTTT.

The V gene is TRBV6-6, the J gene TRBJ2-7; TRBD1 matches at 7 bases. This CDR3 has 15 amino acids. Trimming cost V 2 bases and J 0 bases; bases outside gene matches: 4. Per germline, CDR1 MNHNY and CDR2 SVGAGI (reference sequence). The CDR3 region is CASSYITGDSYEQYF. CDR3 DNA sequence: TGTGCCAGCAGTTACATTACAGGGGACTCCTACGAGCAGTACTTC.

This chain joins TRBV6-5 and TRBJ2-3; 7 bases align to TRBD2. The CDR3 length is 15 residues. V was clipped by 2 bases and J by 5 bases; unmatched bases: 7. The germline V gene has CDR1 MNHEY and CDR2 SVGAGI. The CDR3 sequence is CASSYRSGKRDTQYF. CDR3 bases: TGTGCCAGCAGTTACCGCAGCGGGAAGAGAGATACGCAGTATTTT.

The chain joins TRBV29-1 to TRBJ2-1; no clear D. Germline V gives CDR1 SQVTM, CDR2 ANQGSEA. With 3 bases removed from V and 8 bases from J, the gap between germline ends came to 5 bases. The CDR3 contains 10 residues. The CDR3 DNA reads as TGCAGCGTTGACCGGGATGAGCAGTTCTTC. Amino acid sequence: CSVDRDEQFF.

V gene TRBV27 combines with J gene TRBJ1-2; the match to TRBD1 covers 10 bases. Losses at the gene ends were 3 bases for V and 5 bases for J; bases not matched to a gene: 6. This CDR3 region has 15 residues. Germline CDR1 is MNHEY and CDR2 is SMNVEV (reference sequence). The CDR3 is CASSFGQGGGYGYTF. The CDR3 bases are TGTGCCAGCAGTTTCGGACAGGGGGGAGGTTATGGCTACACCTTC.

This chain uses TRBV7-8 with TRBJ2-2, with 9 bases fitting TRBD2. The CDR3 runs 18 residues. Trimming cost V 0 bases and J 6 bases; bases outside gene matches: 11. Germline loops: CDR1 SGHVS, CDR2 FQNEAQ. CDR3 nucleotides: TGTGCCAGCAGCTTAGCGGGATGGGGCGGGGGGGCCGCCGGGGAGCTGTTTTTT. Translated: CASSLAGWGGGAAGELFF.

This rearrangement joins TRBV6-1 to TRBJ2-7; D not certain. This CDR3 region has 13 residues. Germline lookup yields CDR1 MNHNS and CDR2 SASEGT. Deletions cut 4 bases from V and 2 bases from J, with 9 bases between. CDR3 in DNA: TGTGCCAGCAGTGGGGCGTTGCCCTACGAGCAGTACTTC. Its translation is CASSGALPYEQYF.

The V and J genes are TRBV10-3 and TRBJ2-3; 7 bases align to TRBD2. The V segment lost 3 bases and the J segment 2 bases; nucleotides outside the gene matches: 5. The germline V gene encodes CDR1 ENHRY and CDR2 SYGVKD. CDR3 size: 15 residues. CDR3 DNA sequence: TGTGCCATCAGTGACCGAGGGAGGGACACAGATACGCAGTATTTT. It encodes CAISDRGRDTDTQYF.

The CDR3 region has the DNA TGTGCCAGCAGCCCCTCAGGGTCTGATCAGCCCCAGCATTTT. Translation: CASSPSGSDQPQHF. The rearrangement links TRBV7-9 to TRBJ1-5, with a weak D call TRBD1 (5 bases). V was cut by 5 bases and J by 5 bases, with 13 bases left in between. The CDR3 totals 14 residues. Germline CDR1 reads SEHNR; CDR2 reads FQNEAQ (reference sequence).

This CDR3 is CASSSTGQGRGGYTF. In DNA form, the CDR3 reads TGTGCCAGCAGTTCCACCGGACAGGGGCGTGGAGGCTACACCTTC. The chain uses TRBV28 and TRBJ1-2, with TRBD1 matching over 9 bases. V trimming: 4 bases; J trimming: 8 bases; junction bases outside the gene matches: 11. This CDR3 region has 15 residues. Germline CDR1 is MDHEN and CDR2 is SYDVKM.